This T cell receptor (beta chain) was identified during a study of blood T cells in healthy people across ages. Germline CDR1 and CDR2: SGHTA and FQGNSA. Trimming took off 5 bases at V and 4 bases at J, with 15 bases between the two ends. This CDR3 spans 15 amino acids. General study findings and limits: The long-lived group displayed more naive CD4+ cells, plus higher diversity, than the aged donors did.

This clonotype was seen many times. Its antigen is as yet unknown. A J-beta primer mix and a sample-barcoded 5' primer were used in a second PCR of about 7 to 11 cycles. Each of the cDNA molecules was tagged by a template-switch adaptor with 12 random nucleotides. Each of the samples gave a minimum of 2.5 million paired-end reads that contained CDR3. Via MiXCR, TCRdb re-called the 5' RACE reads, giving one row per CDR3 protein. Among about 730,000 distinct CDR3 sequences, 40% to 45% were seen once, and the ten largest hold 20% to 25%. V gene TRBV7-2 combines with J gene TRBJ2-1; a possible D gene is TRBD1 (6 bases). The source of this sequence is a woman in her fifties or sixties in good health. Specimen: blood. CDR3: CASSPGTQFYNEQFF. CDR3 bases: TGTGCCAGCAGCCCCGGGACACAGTTTTACAATGAGCAGTTCTTC.